This T cell receptor (beta chain) was recorded in a study of regulatory T cells in long-lasting Graves disease (dated by TCRdb to the early 2020s). With respect to the entire study: Persistent Graves' disease meant more than 5 years of antithyroid drug treatment with TSH receptor autoantibodies that stayed positive. Persistent Graves' disease patients were compared with newly diagnosed Graves' disease patients by peripheral blood TCR sequencing and RNA sequencing. A total of about 35 samples underwent TCR sequencing, from around 13 patients with persistent Graves' disease and roughly 20 patients with newly diagnosed Graves' disease. Antithyroid drugs had been taken for 8.5 to 11 years on average by persistent Graves' disease patients in the clinical cohort. The study was conducted in China and was registered as a clinical trial.

This specimen's time point label, per the study, means: persistent/refractory GD, antithyroid drugs over 5 years with positive TRAb. RNA was extracted from PBMCs in TRIzol for both TCR sequencing and RNA sequencing. The diagnosis of Graves' disease was made according to American Thyroid Association guidelines. Recruitment of patients was carried out at an endocrinology department in Xi'an, China. Each patient gave 8.5 to 9.5 milliliters of peripheral blood, collected in an EDTA anticoagulant tube. PBMCs were isolated by Ficoll Paque Plus density gradient separation without further T cell sorting. An Agilent 2100 Bioanalyzer and agarose gel were used to check RNA quality, while a NanoDrop 2000 measured RNA concentration. The library was produced with multiplex PCR. Instrument on record: Illumina HiSeq 4000. TCR beta libraries were built with iRepertoire HTBI primers and Arm-PCR amplification of CDR3 regions. PCR products were gel purified before sequencing. The source study handled its data this way. Gene usage analysis of CDR3 amino acid clonotypes relied on the approximately 68 TRBV and around 13 TRBJ segments identified across samples. COPE and FqMerger were used to merge filtered high-quality paired reads into contigs. BLAST was used to align contigs to IMGT TRBV, TRBD and TRBJ reference genes, with CDR3 defined following IMGT. Clonotypes above 0.1% frequency were classified as highly expanded clones. Repertoire diversity was measured by Shannon entropy, and V-J evenness by the Gini coefficient. A clonotype found in more than one individual was treated as public. TCRdb reran the public reads through fastp at Q25 and MiXCR, keeping productive beta chains. Entries are consolidated by CDR3 protein sequence, retaining the most common genes and DNA. The V and J calls come from TCRdb's annotation, not from the publication. For this sample the table gives around 400,000 distinct CDR3 sequences, of which around 22% were detected only once. About 26% of the sample rests with the top ten.

Overall study outcomes, separate from this receptor: Sequencing and analysis were restricted to the TCR beta chain. As a limitation, the authors acknowledged that the small sample size may reduce accuracy. TRBV28, TRBJ1-2 and TRBJ2-5 were preferentially used in persistent disease, while TRBV20-1 and TRBJ2-1 were favored in newly diagnosed disease. Patients with persistent disease shared more public clonotypes (about 3,000) than newly diagnosed patients did (approximately 1,000). Only peripheral blood was studied, because thyroid tissue, the primary lesion, was inaccessible. Lower TCR Shannon entropy and fewer highly expanded clones were observed in persistent Graves' disease patients than in newly diagnosed patients, which suggested clonal expansion.

Spanning cysteine to phenylalanine, the CDR3 consists of 15 amino acids. Only the CDR3 DNA stays, 45 bases, in frame from base 1. Sequences LNHDA (CDR1) and SQIVND (CDR2) are obtained from the germline V gene (reference sequence). Clipping removes 7 bases from V and 4 bases from J, with 6 as the unmatched junction base count. Worth noting for this clonotype: No cognate antigen has been identified for it. There are no base qualities to consult, and no much larger clone falls within one base.

The source material was peripheral blood mononuclear cells (PBMCs), sampled when the disease was refractory, from a patient treated with antithyroid drugs. The TCR comes from a female donor with Graves disease. This chain joins TRBV19 to TRBJ1-5; TRBD1 lines up with 11 middle nucleotides. The DNA sequence is given as TGTGCCAGTACTCTTAGGGACAGGGGGAATCAGCCCCAGCATTTT. The encoded protein is CASTLRDRGNQPQHF.